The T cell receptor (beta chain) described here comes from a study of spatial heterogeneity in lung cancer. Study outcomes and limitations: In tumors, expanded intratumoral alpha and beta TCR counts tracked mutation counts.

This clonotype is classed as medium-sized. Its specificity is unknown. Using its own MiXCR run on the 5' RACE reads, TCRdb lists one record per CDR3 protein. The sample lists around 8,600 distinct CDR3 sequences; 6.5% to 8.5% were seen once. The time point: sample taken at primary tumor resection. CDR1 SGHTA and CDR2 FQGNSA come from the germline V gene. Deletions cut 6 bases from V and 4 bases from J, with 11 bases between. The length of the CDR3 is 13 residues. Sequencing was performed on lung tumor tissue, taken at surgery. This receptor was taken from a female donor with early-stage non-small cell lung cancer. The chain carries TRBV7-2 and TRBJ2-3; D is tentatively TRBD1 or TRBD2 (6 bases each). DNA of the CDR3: TGTGCCAGCAGTTTTAGGGGGGCAGATACGCAGTATTTT. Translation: CASSFRGADTQYF.